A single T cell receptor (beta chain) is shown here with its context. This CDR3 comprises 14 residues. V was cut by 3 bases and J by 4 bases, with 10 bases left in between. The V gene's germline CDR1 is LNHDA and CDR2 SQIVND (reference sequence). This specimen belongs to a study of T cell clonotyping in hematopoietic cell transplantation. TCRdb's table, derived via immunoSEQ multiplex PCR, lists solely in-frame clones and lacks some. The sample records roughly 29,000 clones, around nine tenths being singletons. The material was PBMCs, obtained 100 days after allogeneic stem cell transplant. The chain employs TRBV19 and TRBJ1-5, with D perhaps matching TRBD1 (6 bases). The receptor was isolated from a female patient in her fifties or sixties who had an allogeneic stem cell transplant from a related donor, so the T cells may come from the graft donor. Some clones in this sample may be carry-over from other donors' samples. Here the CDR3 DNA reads TGTGCCAGTAGTATTACAGGGCGAAATCAGCCCCAGCATTTT. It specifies CASSITGRNQPQHF.